The 3 T cell receptor beta chains presented below share a single source sample, sequenced in a study of early T cells in non-severe SARS-CoV-2 infection. Using its own MiXCR run on the 5' RACE reads, TCRdb lists one record per CDR3 protein. In the table there are around 60,000 distinct CDR3 sequences, more than 15% of which are singletons. The sequencing here drew on whole blood, taken at baseline. These receptors were obtained from an adult who was a healthcare worker with PCR-confirmed SARS-CoV-2 infection or an uninfected control (not recorded which).

This clonotype was picked up a small number of times. V is TRBV9 and J is TRBJ2-3; TRBD1 agrees at 7 bases. Unmatched junction bases numbered 4, after V lost 4 bases and J lost 2 bases. Germline V CDR1 and CDR2: SGDLS, YYNGEE. The CDR3 runs 14 residues. For the CDR3, the DNA is TGTGCCAGCAGCCTGGGACAGTTCACAGATACGCAGTATTTT. Translation: CASSLGQFTDTQYF.

The rearrangement uses TRBV25-1 and TRBJ2-5, with D hard to call. Trimming pared 2 bases from V and 1 base from J, leaving 2 bases between. This CDR3 is built from 12 residues. CDR1 is MGHDK and CDR2 is SYGVNS in the germline V gene. CDR3 region: CASSETQETQYF. CDR3 coding DNA: TGTGCCAGCAGTGAAACCCAAGAGACCCAGTACTTC.

In this sample, this clonotype turned up a few times. J is TRBJ2-1 and V is TRBV19, with 9 bases lining up with TRBD1. The germline V gene encodes CDR1 LNHDA and CDR2 SQIVND (reference sequence). The CDR3 totals 15 residues. After removal of 4 bases from V and 4 bases from J, the junction contained 5 bases not matched to a gene. As DNA, the CDR3 is TGTGCCAGTAGTACCCCGGGACAGGGTTACAATGAGCAGTTCTTC. It is translated as CASSTPGQGYNEQFF.